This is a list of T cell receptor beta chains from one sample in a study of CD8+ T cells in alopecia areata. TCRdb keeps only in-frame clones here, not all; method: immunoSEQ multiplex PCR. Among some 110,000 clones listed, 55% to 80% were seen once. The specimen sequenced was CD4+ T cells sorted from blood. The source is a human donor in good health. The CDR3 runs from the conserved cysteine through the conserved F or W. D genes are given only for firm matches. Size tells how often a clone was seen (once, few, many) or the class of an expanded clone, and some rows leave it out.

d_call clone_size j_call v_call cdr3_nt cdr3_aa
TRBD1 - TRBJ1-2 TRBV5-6 TGTGCCAGCAGCGACCCACAGGGGGCAGGAGGCTACACCTTC CASSDPQGAGGYTF
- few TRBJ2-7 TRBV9 TGTGCCAGCAGCCGGGACCCCTCGGCGGGCGAGCAGTACTTC CASSRDPSAGEQYF
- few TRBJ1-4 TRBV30 TGTGCCTGGAGTGCCTTGCCGACAGTTGAAAAACTGTTTTTT CAWSALPTVEKLFF
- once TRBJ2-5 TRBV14 TGTGCCAGCAGCCAAGGGAGGGTGACCCAGTACTTC CASSQGRVTQYF
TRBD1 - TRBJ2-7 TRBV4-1 TGCGCCAGCAGCCAACAAGCCGGGACAGGGGGAACCTACGAGCAGTACTTC CASSQQAGTGGTYEQYF
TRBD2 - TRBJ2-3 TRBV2 TGTGCCGGCCGGAGGGCTAGCGGGGCGCTCACAGATACGCAGTATTTT CAGRRASGALTDTQYF
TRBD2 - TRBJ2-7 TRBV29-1 TGCAGCGCCCGCCCCCCCGGGAGGGGAGACGAGCAGTACTTC CSARPPGRGDEQYF
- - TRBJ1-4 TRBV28 TGTGCCAGCAGTCCACCCCCACAGGGCCCAACTAATGAAAAACTGTTTTTT CASSPPPQGPTNEKLFF
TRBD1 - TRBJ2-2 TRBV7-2 TGTGCCAGCAGCCGGACAGGGTTGAACACCGGGGAGCTGTTTTTT CASSRTGLNTGELFF
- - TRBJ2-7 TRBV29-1 TGCAGCGCCACGACAGGAAGCTCCTACGAGCAGTACTTC CSATTGSSYEQYF
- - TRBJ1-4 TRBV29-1 TGCAGCGTCCGAACCGGGGATGAAAAACTGTTTTTT CSVRTGDEKLFF